This is a list of T cell receptor beta chains from one sample in a study of blood T cell repertoires in COVID-19. Some clones are missing from TCRdb's copy, which holds only in-frame ones; the method was immunoSEQ multiplex PCR. The sample carries approximately 200,000 clones, about 86% recorded once. Sequencing was done on a sample of PBMCs or T cells enriched from blood (not recorded which). The receptor set was obtained from a man in his forties who had recovered from COVID-19. CDR3s include the opening cysteine and the closing phenylalanine or tryptophan. The order of the fields is CDR3 DNA, CDR3 protein, D gene, V gene, J gene, clone size. D genes are given only for firm matches. Clone size is shown for a subset of rows, as once, few, many or a class of expanded clone.

cdr3_nt: TGTGCCAGCACCCCGGCGGGTAACCGCCGCGAGCAGTACTTC
cdr3_aa: CASTPAGNRREQYF
d_call: -
v_call: TRBV6-2/TRBV6-3
j_call: TRBJ2-7
clone_size: -

cdr3_nt: TGTGCCAGCAGCTACCCGAGGGCCAGGGGAGCCACCGGGGAGCTGTTTTTT
cdr3_aa: CASSYPRARGATGELFF
d_call: -
v_call: TRBV5-6
j_call: TRBJ2-2
clone_size: -

cdr3_nt: TGTGCCAGCTGGGGGGGACAGGGATATTCACCCCTCCACTTT
cdr3_aa: CASWGGQGYSPLHF
d_call: TRBD1
v_call: TRBV6-5
j_call: TRBJ1-6
clone_size: -

cdr3_nt: TGTGCCAGCAGTTTCCGACTAGCGGTTCAAGAGACCCAGTACTTC
cdr3_aa: CASSFRLAVQETQYF
d_call: TRBD2
v_call: TRBV6-2/TRBV6-3
j_call: TRBJ2-5
clone_size: -

cdr3_nt: TGCGCCAGCAGCTTGGCGGCCAATGGACACTCCTCTGGAAACACCATATATTTT
cdr3_aa: CASSLAANGHSSGNTIYF
d_call: -
v_call: TRBV5-1
j_call: TRBJ1-3
clone_size: -

cdr3_nt: TGTGCCAGCAGCGGGACAGGGGCGGGCGAGCAGTACTTC
cdr3_aa: CASSGTGAGEQYF
d_call: TRBD1
v_call: TRBV5-6
j_call: TRBJ2-7
clone_size: -

cdr3_nt: TGTGCCAGCAGGGACCGGGGAAAACAAGAGACCCAGTACTTC
cdr3_aa: CASRDRGKQETQYF
d_call: -
v_call: TRBV11-2
j_call: TRBJ2-5
clone_size: -

cdr3_nt: TGTGCCAGCAGCCAACTTATCGGGACAGAGGATGGCTACACCTTC
cdr3_aa: CASSQLIGTEDGYTF
d_call: TRBD1
v_call: TRBV3-1/TRBV3-2
j_call: TRBJ1-2
clone_size: -

cdr3_nt: TGCGCCAGCAGCCAAGATCGGGTACAAGAGACCCAGTACTTC
cdr3_aa: CASSQDRVQETQYF
d_call: -
v_call: TRBV4-1
j_call: TRBJ2-5
clone_size: -

cdr3_nt: TGTGCCAGTAGTATCCGAGGACAGGGGATCGATGGCTACACCTTC
cdr3_aa: CASSIRGQGIDGYTF
d_call: TRBD1
v_call: TRBV19
j_call: TRBJ1-2
clone_size: -

cdr3_nt: TGTGCCAGTAGATTGGGCAGGGGGCATGAAAAACTGTTTTTT
cdr3_aa: CASRLGRGHEKLFF
d_call: TRBD1
v_call: TRBV19
j_call: TRBJ1-4
clone_size: -

cdr3_nt: TGTGCCAGCAGCACGACTAGCGGGGGGGCCAGAGATACGCAGTATTTT
cdr3_aa: CASSTTSGGARDTQYF
d_call: TRBD2
v_call: TRBV7-9
j_call: TRBJ2-3
clone_size: -

cdr3_nt: TGTGCCAGCAGCCGTCGACTAGCGGCTAACACCGGGGAGCTGTTTTTT
cdr3_aa: CASSRRLAANTGELFF
d_call: TRBD2
v_call: TRBV2
j_call: TRBJ2-2
clone_size: -

cdr3_nt: TGTGCCAGCAAGACAGGGACAGGGGAGAACGAGCAGTACTTC
cdr3_aa: CASKTGTGENEQYF
d_call: TRBD1
v_call: TRBV7-2
j_call: TRBJ2-7
clone_size: -

cdr3_nt: TGCGCCAGCAGCCCCTTATCCGGGACAGAGTCCTACAATGAGCAGTTCTTC
cdr3_aa: CASSPLSGTESYNEQFF
d_call: TRBD1
v_call: TRBV4-3
j_call: TRBJ2-1
clone_size: -

cdr3_nt: TGTGCCATCAGTGACCAACTGGGGGGTGACTATGGCTACACCTTC
cdr3_aa: CAISDQLGGDYGYTF
d_call: -
v_call: TRBV10-3
j_call: TRBJ1-2
clone_size: -

cdr3_nt: TGTGCCAGTAGTATCGGCGGGCAACTCTCCTTCCGCCTTCTAGCCAAAAACATTCAGTACTTC
cdr3_aa: CASSIGGQLSFRLLAKNIQYF
d_call: -
v_call: TRBV19
j_call: TRBJ2-4
clone_size: -

cdr3_nt: TGTGCCAGTAGTCAAAACAGGGGGAGGTCGGGCTACACCTTC
cdr3_aa: CASSQNRGRSGYTF
d_call: TRBD1
v_call: TRBV19
j_call: TRBJ1-2
clone_size: -

cdr3_nt: TGTGCCAGCAGCGTAGAACGTCTTCGGTCAGATACGCAGTATTTT
cdr3_aa: CASSVERLRSDTQYF
d_call: -
v_call: TRBV9
j_call: TRBJ2-3
clone_size: -

cdr3_nt: TGCGCCAGCAGCTTGGATCCGGGAGGCAATCAGCCCCAGCATTTT
cdr3_aa: CASSLDPGGNQPQHF
d_call: -
v_call: TRBV5-1
j_call: TRBJ1-5
clone_size: -

cdr3_nt: TGTGCTAGTGGTCCGCCGGGGGACACTGAAGCTTTCTTT
cdr3_aa: CASGPPGDTEAFF
d_call: -
v_call: TRBV12-5
j_call: TRBJ1-1
clone_size: -

cdr3_nt: TGTGCCAGCAGCGCTGGGGCAGGGTTGAATGAAAAACTGTTTTTT
cdr3_aa: CASSAGAGLNEKLFF
d_call: -
v_call: TRBV9
j_call: TRBJ1-4
clone_size: -

cdr3_nt: TGTGCCAGCAGTGGAGGAATAATGAACACTGAAGCTTTCTTT
cdr3_aa: CASSGGIMNTEAFF
d_call: -
v_call: TRBV2
j_call: TRBJ1-1
clone_size: -

cdr3_nt: TGTGCCAGTAGTTTTGTCTGGGCGCCCAATCAGCCCCAGCATTTT
cdr3_aa: CASSFVWAPNQPQHF
d_call: -
v_call: TRBV19
j_call: TRBJ1-5
clone_size: -

cdr3_nt: TGTGCCACGCGATCCATGACAGGGATTTATGGCTACACCTTC
cdr3_aa: CATRSMTGIYGYTF
d_call: TRBD1
v_call: TRBV10-3
j_call: TRBJ1-2
clone_size: once

cdr3_nt: TGTGCCAGCAGTGAAACGGCAGGCTTATCTTCATATGGCTACACCTTC
cdr3_aa: CASSETAGLSSYGYTF
d_call: -
v_call: TRBV6-1
j_call: TRBJ1-2
clone_size: -

cdr3_nt: TGTGCCAGCAGTGAAACATGGTCGCTCTACTATGGCTACACCTTC
cdr3_aa: CASSETWSLYYGYTF
d_call: -
v_call: TRBV6-1
j_call: TRBJ1-2
clone_size: -

cdr3_nt: TGTGCCAGCTCACCGCGGGCCCAGGAGTCCGAAGCTTTCTTT
cdr3_aa: CASSPRAQESEAFF
d_call: -
v_call: TRBV18
j_call: TRBJ1-1
clone_size: -